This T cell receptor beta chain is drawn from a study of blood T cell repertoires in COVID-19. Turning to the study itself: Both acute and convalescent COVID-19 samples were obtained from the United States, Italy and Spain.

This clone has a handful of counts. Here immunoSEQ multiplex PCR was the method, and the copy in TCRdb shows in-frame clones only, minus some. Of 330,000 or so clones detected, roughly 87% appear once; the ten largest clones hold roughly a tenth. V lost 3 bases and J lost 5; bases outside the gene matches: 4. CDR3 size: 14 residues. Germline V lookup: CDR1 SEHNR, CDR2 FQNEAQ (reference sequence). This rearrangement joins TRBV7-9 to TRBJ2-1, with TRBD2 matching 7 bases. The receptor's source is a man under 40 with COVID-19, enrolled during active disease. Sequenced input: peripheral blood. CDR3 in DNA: TGTGCCAGCAGCTTGCCGGGACTAAACAATGAGCAGTTCTTC. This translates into CASSLPGLNNEQFF.